One sample yielded the 14 T cell receptor beta chains listed below, sequenced in a study of blood T cell repertoires in COVID-19. Libraries were prepared by immunoSEQ multiplex PCR; TCRdb keeps only in-frame clonotypes and omits some of them. The repertoire holds 100,000 to 120,000 clones, with about 70% as singletons. Sequencing used peripheral blood. These receptors came from an older woman with acute or convalescent COVID-19.

The V call is TRBV6-5, the J call TRBJ2-4; 7 nucleotides match TRBD1. Trimming took 6 bases from V and 3 from J; bases not matched to a gene: 8. The CDR3 has 15 residues. The V gene's germline CDR1 is MNHEY and CDR2 SVGAGI. CDR3 nucleotide sequence: TGTGCCAGCAGGATACAGGGGACGGGCAAAAACATTCAGTACTTC. As protein: CASRIQGTGKNIQYF.

The rearrangement uses TRBV2 and TRBJ1-2; a weak D match, TRBD1 (6 bases). V was pared by 8 bases and J by 5 bases, with 21 bases between. Germline assignment: CDR1 SNHLY and CDR2 FYNNEI. The CDR3 is 15 amino acids. The CDR3 spells CASRLTGNRPYGYTF. CDR3 nucleotide sequence: TGTGCCAGCCGTCTTACAGGGAACCGCCCTTATGGCTACACCTTC.

This rearrangement joins TRBV2 to TRBJ1-1; TRBD1 agrees at 7 bases. The CDR3 consists of 13 residues. Germline CDR1 is SNHLY and CDR2 is FYNNEI. After removal of 8 bases from V and 0 bases from J, the junction contained 3 bases not matched to a gene. The CDR3 bases are TGTGCCAGCGGGGGACAGATGAACACTGAAGCTTTCTTT. Amino acids: CASGGQMNTEAFF.

V is TRBV24-1 and J is TRBJ1-2; 7 bases match TRBD1. The CDR3 loop spans 14 amino acids. V lost 3 bases and J lost 8; bases outside the gene matches: 8. Germline CDR1 KGHDR, CDR2 SFDVKD. CDR3 region: CATSDTRQGGGYTF. The CDR3 nucleotides read TGTGCCACCAGTGATACCCGACAGGGCGGCGGCTACACCTTC.

The chain carries TRBV28 and TRBJ1-5; perhaps TRBD1 as D (5 bases). Trimming removed 5 bases at V and 7 bases at J, with 15 bases between. The germline V gene encodes CDR1 MDHEN and CDR2 SYDVKM. The CDR3 runs 14 residues. The CDR3 DNA reads TGTGCCAGCAGTAAAGGGGTAGGGTGGCAGCCCCAGCATTTT. Translating gives CASSKGVGWQPQHF. Using reference TRBV28 and TRBJ1-5 for the parts outside the CDR3, the full variable domain is DVKVTQSSRYLVKRTGEKVFLECVQDMDHENMFWYRQDPGLGLRLIYFSYDVKMKEKGDIPEGYSVSREKKERFSLILESASTNQTSMYLCASSKGVGWQPQHFGDGTRLSIL.

In the case of this clone: At one of its ends the junction is not consistent with the germline gene, which may arise from a read error. This rearrangement joins TRBV2 to TRBJ2-2; tentative D call: TRBD1 (6 bases). The CDR3 is 14 amino acids. From germline, CDR1 is SNHLY and CDR2 FYNNEI. The CDR3 loop reads CASSKGDNSGELFF. The DNA for the CDR3 is TGTGCCAGCAGTAAGGGGGACAACAGCGGGGAGCTGTTTTTT.

There are a few counts of this clone. The J gene is TRBJ1-2, the V gene TRBV25-1; tentatively, D is TRBD1 (5 bases). The germline V gene has CDR1 MGHDK and CDR2 SYGVNS. The V gene lost 7 bases and the J gene lost 7 bases, with 19 bases spanning the gap. This CDR3 contains 14 residues. The CDR3, as DNA: TGTGCCAGCATTGGATCAGGGATTCTTGTTGGCTACACCTTC. It is translated as CASIGSGILVGYTF.

The genes are TRBV7-8 and TRBJ2-2; 7 bases map to TRBD2. CDR3 length: 17 residues. Trimming at V came to 8 bases and at J to 0 bases, leaving 12 bases not matched to a gene. The germline gives CDR1 SGHVS, CDR2 FQNEAQ. For the CDR3, the DNA is TGTGCCAGCCGGGGGGATTTTGGGATTGCGAACACCGGGGAGCTGTTTTTT. Translated, it gives CASRGDFGIANTGELFF.

This chain connects TRBV7-9 to TRBJ2-3, with 8 bases matching TRBD1. Germline V gene data show CDR1 as SEHNR and CDR2 as FQNEAQ (reference sequence). The CDR3 has 15 amino acids. Trimming at V came to 1 base and at J to 2 bases, leaving 2 bases not matched to a gene. CDR3 DNA: TGTGCCAGCAGCTTAGGGACAGGGTACACAGATACGCAGTATTTT. Amino acids: CASSLGTGYTDTQYF.

The chain recombines TRBV5-4 with TRBJ1-1; D may be TRBD1 (6 bases). The germline V and J ends were trimmed by 0 bases and 5 bases, with 14 bases remaining between them. The CDR3 is 15 amino acids. CDR1 is SGHNT, CDR2 YYREEE, per germline (reference sequence). Written as DNA, the CDR3 is TGTGCCAGCAGCTTGGGCCTCAGGGGTCGGACTGAAGCTTTCTTT. Protein product: CASSLGLRGRTEAFF.

This rearrangement joins TRBV6-5 to TRBJ2-1; tentative D call: TRBD2 (5 bases). V was trimmed by 7 bases and J by 7 bases, leaving 8 bases between them. There are 11 residues in the CDR3. CDR1 MNHEY and CDR2 SVGAGI come from the germline V gene. As DNA, the CDR3 is TGTGCCAGCACTCGGGGTAATGAGCAGTTCTTC. This translates into CASTRGNEQFF.

This clone was counted a few times. The rearrangement joins TRBV6-2 or TRBV6-3 to TRBJ1-5; TRBD1 matches 11 bases. The CDR3 contains 16 residues. Germline-derived CDR1 and CDR2 are MNHEY and SVGEGT. V was pared by 5 bases and J by 7 bases, with 10 bases of the junction left unmatched. CDR3 loop: CASSKVQGQGVQPQHF. The CDR3 nucleotides are TGTGCCAGCAGTAAAGTCCAGGGACAGGGGGTCCAGCCCCAGCATTTT.

The V call is TRBV29-1, the J call TRBJ2-3; a weak D match, TRBD2 (7 bases). The CDR3 runs 14 residues. Trimming removed 6 bases from V and 1 base from J, with 14 bases in between. Per the germline V gene, CDR1 is SQVTM and CDR2 is ANQGSEA. CDR3 residues: CSVPGGGRTDTQYF. The CDR3, as DNA: TGCAGCGTCCCTGGGGGGGGCCGCACAGATACGCAGTATTTT.

The chain recombines TRBV7-9 with TRBJ1-3; possible D gene TRBD1, 6 bases. Germline-derived CDR1 and CDR2 are SEHNR and FQNEAQ (reference sequence). This CDR3 has 17 amino acids. Trimming shortened V by 2 bases and J by 3 bases, and 17 bases separated the two germline ends. CDR3: CASSLRSRVRGGNTIYF. CDR3 nucleotide sequence: TGTGCCAGCAGCTTACGATCCCGCGTCAGGGGTGGAAACACCATATATTTT.